These 2 T cell receptor beta chains came from one sample sequenced in a study of cytomegalovirus exposure and HLA in healthy donors. The PCR used 60 Vbeta and 13 Jbeta primers. Clones were sequenced by immunoSEQ multiplex PCR, and TCRdb holds only the in-frame ones, with some missing. Altogether some 130,000 clones are present, approximately 80% being singletons, with the ten largest covering 2% to 2.5%. What was sequenced was PBMCs. Source of these receptors: a young man in good health and CMV-seronegative.

This chain links TRBV6-5 with TRBJ2-1; D perhaps matches TRBD2 (6 bases). The CDR3 runs 14 residues. Trimming cost V 5 bases and J 5 bases, with 13 bases left between them. Germline assignment: CDR1 MNHEY and CDR2 SVGAGI. The CDR3, as DNA: TGTGCCAGCAGTCCCGGGACTTGGAACAATGAGCAGTTCTTC. Translated, it gives CASSPGTWNNEQFF.

This chain connects TRBV10-3 to TRBJ1-1; a weak D match, TRBD1 (5 bases). Germline-derived CDR1 and CDR2 are ENHRY and SYGVKD. The CDR3 covers 13 residues. The germline V and J ends were trimmed by 6 bases and 1 base, with 9 bases remaining between them. The CDR3 here is CAIRVTENTEAFF. CDR3 in DNA: TGTGCCATCAGAGTGACAGAGAACACTGAAGCTTTCTTT.